The 7 T cell receptor beta chains presented below share a single source sample, sequenced in a study of cytomegalovirus exposure and HLA in healthy donors. 60 Vbeta and 13 Jbeta primers were used in PCR. The data were produced by immunoSEQ multiplex PCR, yet TCRdb's version contains in-frame clones alone and is incomplete. The top ten hold 0.6% to 0.7% of the sample, which has 200,000 to 250,000 clones, 76% seen once. Sequencing input: PBMCs. The source of these receptors is a man between 18 and 35 years old in good health and CMV-seronegative.

The chain couples TRBV19 to TRBJ1-3; D is uncertain. The V end was cut by 6 bases, the J end by 0 bases, with 9 bases between. This CDR3 has 14 residues. Looked up from germline, CDR1 is LNHDA and CDR2 is SQIVND (reference sequence). CDR3 sequence (DNA): TGTGCCAGTAGGGACTTAAACTCTGGAAACACCATATATTTT. Translated, it gives CASRDLNSGNTIYF.

V is TRBV11-3 and J is TRBJ2-1, with D hard to call. CDR1 is SGHNT, CDR2 YENEEA, per germline. Trimming stripped 2 bases from V and 6 bases from J, with 11 bases between. This CDR3 has 14 residues. The CDR3 DNA sequence: TGTGCCAGCAGCTTAAGCTCCAAGAGCAATGAGCAGTTCTTC. Its translation is CASSLSSKSNEQFF.

The chain recombines TRBV19 with TRBJ2-1, with TRBD1 identical over 9 bases. With 3 bases clipped from V and 7 bases from J, the junction kept 25 bases outside the gene matches. CDR3 length: 21 amino acids. Per the germline V gene, CDR1 is LNHDA and CDR2 is SQIVND (reference sequence). The CDR3 sequence: CASSIVLDKGMNRGQLNEQFF. The CDR3 DNA reads as TGTGCCAGTAGTATTGTTTTAGATAAAGGGATGAACAGGGGGCAATTAAATGAGCAGTTCTTC.

This chain uses TRBV25-1 with TRBJ2-5; 12 bases match TRBD2. The CDR3 consists of 17 residues. The V gene's germline CDR1 is MGHDK and CDR2 SYGVNS. Germline trimming cut 3 bases from V and 1 base from J; bases unmatched to any gene: 6. The CDR3 bases are TGTGCCAGCAGTGACCAGACTAGCGGGAGATTCCAAGAGACCCAGTACTTC. Translated, it gives CASSDQTSGRFQETQYF.

This sequence joins TRBV7-9 and TRBJ2-5; 7 bases are a match to TRBD2. Germline V gene lookup returns CDR1 SEHNR and CDR2 FQNEAQ (reference sequence). V shed 7 bases and J 4 bases; nucleotides not matched to a gene: 6. The CDR3 covers 13 residues. The CDR3 sequence: CASTQSGGETQYF. CDR3 nucleotides: TGTGCCAGCACCCAATCGGGAGGAGAGACCCAGTACTTC.

V and J are TRBV6-5 and TRBJ2-3; 8 bases align to TRBD2. The CDR3 is 13 amino acids. J was trimmed by 6 bases and V by 5 bases; bases with no gene match: 4. The germline V gene has CDR1 MNHEY and CDR2 SVGAGI. CDR3 loop: CASSPGGEDTQYF. The CDR3 nucleotides read TGTGCCAGCAGTCCGGGGGGGGAGGATACGCAGTATTTT.

The gene calls are TRBV30 and TRBJ2-7; D is perhaps TRBD2 (6 bases). The germline V gene has CDR1 GTSNPN and CDR2 SVGIG (reference sequence). V lost 6 bases and J 0 bases, leaving 15 bases between the germline ends. The CDR3 contains 14 residues. The CDR3 sequence is CACGTPGSSYEQYF. The CDR3 DNA sequence: TGTGCCTGCGGGACTCCCGGTAGCTCCTACGAGCAGTACTTC.